The 13 T cell receptor beta chains below come from one sample, sequenced in a study of T cell repertoires in cytomegalovirus infection. What these receptors recognize is not known. TCRdb reprocessed the reads via MiXCR and lists one record per CDR3 protein. The sample includes some 270,000 distinct CDR3 sequences, around 20% of them seen just once. This specimen was cultured PBMCs, taken from culture after CMV antigen stimulation. The receptor set was obtained from a human donor in good health (CMV status not recorded). Some clones in this sample may be carry-over from other donors' samples.

This clonotype was detected many times. V gene TRBV7-2 combines with J gene TRBJ2-2; 9 bases map to TRBD2. The CDR3 contains 18 residues. V shed 2 bases, J shed 4 bases, and the junction held 11 bases outside the gene matches. The V gene's germline CDR1 is SGHTA and CDR2 FQGNSA. The CDR3 nucleotides are TGTGCCAGCAGCTTACCTCGGGGGGGTAGCGGGGGCACCGGGGAGCTGTTTTTT. It codes for CASSLPRGGSGGTGELFF. Full variable domain (remainder filled in from reference TRBV7-2 and TRBJ2-2): GAGVSQSPSNKVTEKGKDVELRCDPISGHTALYWYRQSLGQGLEFLIYFQGNSAPDKSGLPSDRFSAERTGGSVSTLTIQRTQQEDSAVYLCASSLPRGGSGGTGELFFGEGSRLTVL.

V gene TRBV5-1 combines with J gene TRBJ2-5; D perhaps matches TRBD1 (5 bases). The germline gives CDR1 SGHRS, CDR2 YFSETQ. This CDR3 comprises 16 residues. The ends were cut back, 3 bases at V and 2 bases at J, with 17 bases in the middle. The CDR3 sequence is CASSSSPQGTQETQYF. The CDR3 nucleotides are TGCGCCAGCAGCTCCTCCCCCCAGGGAACTCAAGAGACCCAGTACTTC.

This clonotype was seen many times. J is TRBJ2-7 and V is TRBV10-3; D not certain. The CDR3 has 16 amino acids. Trimming pared 4 bases from V and 2 bases from J, leaving 18 bases between. In germline, CDR1 is ENHRY, CDR2 SYGVKD. CDR3 amino acids: CAISAPDKIYPYEQYF. CDR3 DNA: TGTGCCATCAGTGCTCCTGACAAGATATATCCCTACGAGCAGTACTTC.

The chain joins TRBV10-2 to TRBJ2-1, with a tentative D call TRBD1 (5 bases). This CDR3 contains 15 residues. Germline V CDR1 and CDR2: WSHSY, SAAADI. V lost 3 bases and J lost 5, with 14 bases in between. The DNA of the CDR3 is TGCGCCAGCAGTGAATCCCCACAGGCCCACAATGAGCAGTTCTTC. It codes for CASSESPQAHNEQFF.

The chain recombines TRBV28 with TRBJ2-7; possible D gene TRBD2, 5 bases. CDR1 is MDHEN, CDR2 SYDVKM, per germline. V was clipped by 8 bases and J by 3 bases, with 14 bases between them. The CDR3 is 13 amino acids. In DNA form, the CDR3 reads TGTGCCAGCCACAGCGGTAAATACTACGAGCAGTACTTC. Its translation is CASHSGKYYEQYF.

This clonotype was recorded a few times. The chain uses TRBV4-3 and TRBJ2-1, with D maybe TRBD2 (6 bases). Germline CDR1 and CDR2: LGHNA and YSLEER. The CDR3 sequence is 15 residues long. V was clipped by 1 base and J by 4 bases, with 11 bases between them. CDR3 amino acids: CASSQGDWGYNEQFF. As DNA, the CDR3 is TGCGCCAGCAGCCAAGGGGACTGGGGTTACAATGAGCAGTTCTTC.

The sample holds many counts of this clonotype. V is TRBV6-2 or TRBV6-3 and J is TRBJ2-1, with D possibly being TRBD2 (7 bases). V dropped 0 bases and J dropped 5 bases, with 14 bases sitting between them. The CDR3 has 16 residues. Per germline, CDR1 MNHEY and CDR2 SVGEGT. Here the CDR3 DNA reads TGTGCCAGCAGTTACTCGCGGGGGCGACCCCACAATGAGCAGTTCTTC. Amino acids: CASSYSRGRPHNEQFF.

This clonotype was seen ten or more times. The gene calls are TRBV7-2 and TRBJ1-5; D unresolved. The CDR3 is 15 amino acids. Trimming removed 2 bases at V and 1 base at J, with 9 bases between. Germline V gene lookup returns CDR1 SGHTA and CDR2 FQGNSA. CDR3 nucleotides: TGTGCCAGCAGCTTAACGGCGGGGAGCAATCAGCCCCAGCATTTT. It codes for CASSLTAGSNQPQHF.

This clonotype was counted between two and nine times. The CDR3 sequence: CASSLKVYEQYF. CDR3 DNA: TGTGCCAGCAGCTTAAAAGTGTACGAGCAGTACTTC. V is TRBV7-9 and J is TRBJ2-7; D remains unclear. Trimming shortened V by 2 bases and J by 4 bases, and 6 bases separated the two germline ends. CDR1 is SEHNR, CDR2 FQNEAQ, per germline (reference sequence). This CDR3 spans 12 amino acids.

This clonotype has at least ten counts. The V call is TRBV12-3 or TRBV12-4, the J call TRBJ2-2; TRBD2 might be the D (5 bases). Trimming took off 7 bases at V and 5 bases at J, with 17 bases between the two ends. The CDR3 sequence is 15 residues long. CDR3 protein: CASTRTGSVTGELFF. Written as DNA, the CDR3 is TGTGCCAGCACCAGGACGGGGAGCGTAACCGGGGAGCTGTTTTTT.

The table lists this clonotype with many counts. This rearrangement joins TRBV7-2 to TRBJ2-7; D not certain. Germline CDR1 SGHTA, CDR2 FQGNSA. The V and J ends lost 1 base and 5 bases respectively, with 12 bases between them. The CDR3 has 14 residues. The CDR3 DNA reads as TGTGCCAGCAGCTTAGATCCCGTGGTCCACGAGCAGTACGTC. It translates to CASSLDPVVHEQYV.

The chain links TRBV12-3 or TRBV12-4 to TRBJ1-4; 8 bases are shared with TRBD1. V lost 6 bases and J lost 6; bases outside the gene matches: 6. This CDR3 contains 14 residues. The CDR3 DNA reads TGTGCCAGCAGCCGGACAGGGTGGGATGAAAAACTGTTTTTT. Protein: CASSRTGWDEKLFF.

This rearrangement joins TRBV7-6 to TRBJ2-1; TRBD2 matches 8 bases. The CDR3 loop spans 16 amino acids. Germline lookup yields CDR1 SGHVS and CDR2 FNYEAQ. With 5 bases clipped from V and 4 bases from J, the junction kept 10 bases outside the gene matches. The CDR3 nucleotides are TGTGCCAGCAGCGCCGAACTTAGCGGGGTATACAATGAGCAGTTCTTC. Encoded protein: CASSAELSGVYNEQFF.